The sequence of this T cell receptor beta chain was determined in a study of T cells in localized non-small cell lung cancer. Sequencing used immunoSEQ multiplex PCR; TCRdb keeps in-frame clones, though not all of them. The sample includes around 78,000 clones, around 82% of them seen just once. The germline V gene has CDR1 SEHNR and CDR2 FQNEAQ (reference sequence). The CDR3 length is 14 residues. With 0 bases removed from V and 15 bases from J, the gap between germline ends came to 18 bases. Whole-study results and caveats: With higher T cell density in blood came longer overall survival.

Of note for this clone: Antigen: not known.

This sequence was found in a female donor over 55 with stage I lung adenocarcinoma. The chain links TRBV7-9 to TRBJ1-5; perhaps TRBD1 as D (5 bases). The material was peripheral blood, obtained before any cancer treatment. CDR3 sequence (DNA): TGTGCCAGCAGCTTAGCGGAGGGGCAGGGTCGTTGGCATTTT. Encoded protein: CASSLAEGQGRWHF.